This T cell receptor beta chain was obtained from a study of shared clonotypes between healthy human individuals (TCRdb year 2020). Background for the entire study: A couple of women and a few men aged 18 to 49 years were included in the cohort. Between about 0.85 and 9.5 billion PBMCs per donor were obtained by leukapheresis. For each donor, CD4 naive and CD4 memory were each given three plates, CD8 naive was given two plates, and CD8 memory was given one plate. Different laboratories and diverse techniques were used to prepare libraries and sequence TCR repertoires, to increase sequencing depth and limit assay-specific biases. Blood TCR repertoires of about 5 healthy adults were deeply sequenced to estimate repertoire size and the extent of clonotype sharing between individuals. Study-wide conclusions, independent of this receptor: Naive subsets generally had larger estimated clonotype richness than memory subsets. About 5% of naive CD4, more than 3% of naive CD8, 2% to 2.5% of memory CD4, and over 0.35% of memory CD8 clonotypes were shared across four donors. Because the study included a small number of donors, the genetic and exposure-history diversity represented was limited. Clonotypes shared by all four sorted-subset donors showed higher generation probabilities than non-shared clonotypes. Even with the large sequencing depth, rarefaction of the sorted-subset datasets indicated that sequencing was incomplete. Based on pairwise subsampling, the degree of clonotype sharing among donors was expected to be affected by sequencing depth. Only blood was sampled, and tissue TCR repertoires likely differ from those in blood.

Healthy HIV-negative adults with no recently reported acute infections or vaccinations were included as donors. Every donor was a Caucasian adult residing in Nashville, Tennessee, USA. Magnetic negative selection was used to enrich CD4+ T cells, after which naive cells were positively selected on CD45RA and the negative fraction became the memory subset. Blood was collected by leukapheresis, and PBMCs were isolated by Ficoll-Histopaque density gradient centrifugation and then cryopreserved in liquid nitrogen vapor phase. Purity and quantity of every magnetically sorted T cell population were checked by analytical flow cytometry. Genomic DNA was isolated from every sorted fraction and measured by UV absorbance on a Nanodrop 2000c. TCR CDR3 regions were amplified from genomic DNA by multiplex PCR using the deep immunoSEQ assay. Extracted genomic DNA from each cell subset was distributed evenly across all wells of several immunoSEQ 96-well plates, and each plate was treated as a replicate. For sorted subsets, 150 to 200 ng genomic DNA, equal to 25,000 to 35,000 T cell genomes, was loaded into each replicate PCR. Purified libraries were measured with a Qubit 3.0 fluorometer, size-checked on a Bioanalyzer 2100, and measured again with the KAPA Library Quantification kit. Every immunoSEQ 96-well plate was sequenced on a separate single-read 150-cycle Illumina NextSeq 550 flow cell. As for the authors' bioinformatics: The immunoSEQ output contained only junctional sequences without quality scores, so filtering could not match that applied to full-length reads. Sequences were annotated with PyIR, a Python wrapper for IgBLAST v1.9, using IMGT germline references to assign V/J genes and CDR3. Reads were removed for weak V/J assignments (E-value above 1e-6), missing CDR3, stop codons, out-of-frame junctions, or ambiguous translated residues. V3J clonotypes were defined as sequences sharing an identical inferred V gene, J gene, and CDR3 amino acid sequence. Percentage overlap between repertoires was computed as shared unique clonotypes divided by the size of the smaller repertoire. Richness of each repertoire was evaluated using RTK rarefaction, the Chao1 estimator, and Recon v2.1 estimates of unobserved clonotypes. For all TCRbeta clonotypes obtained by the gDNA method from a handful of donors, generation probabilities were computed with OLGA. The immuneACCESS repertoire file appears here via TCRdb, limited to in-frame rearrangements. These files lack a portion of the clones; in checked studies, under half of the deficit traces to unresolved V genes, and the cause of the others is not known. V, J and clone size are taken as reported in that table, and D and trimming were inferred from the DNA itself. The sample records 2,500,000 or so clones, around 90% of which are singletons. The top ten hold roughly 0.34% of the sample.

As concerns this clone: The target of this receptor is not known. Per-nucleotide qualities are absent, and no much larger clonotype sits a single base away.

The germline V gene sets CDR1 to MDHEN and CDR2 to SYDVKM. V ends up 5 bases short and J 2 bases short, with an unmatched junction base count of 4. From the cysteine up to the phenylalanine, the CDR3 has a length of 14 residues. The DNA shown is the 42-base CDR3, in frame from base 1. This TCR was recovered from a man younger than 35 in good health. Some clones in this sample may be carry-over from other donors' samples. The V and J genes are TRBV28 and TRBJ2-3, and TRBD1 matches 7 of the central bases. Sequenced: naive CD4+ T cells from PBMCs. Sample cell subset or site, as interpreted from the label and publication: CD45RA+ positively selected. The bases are TGTGCCAGCAGTCGGGGACAGATCACAGATACGCAGTATTTT. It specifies CASSRGQITDTQYF.